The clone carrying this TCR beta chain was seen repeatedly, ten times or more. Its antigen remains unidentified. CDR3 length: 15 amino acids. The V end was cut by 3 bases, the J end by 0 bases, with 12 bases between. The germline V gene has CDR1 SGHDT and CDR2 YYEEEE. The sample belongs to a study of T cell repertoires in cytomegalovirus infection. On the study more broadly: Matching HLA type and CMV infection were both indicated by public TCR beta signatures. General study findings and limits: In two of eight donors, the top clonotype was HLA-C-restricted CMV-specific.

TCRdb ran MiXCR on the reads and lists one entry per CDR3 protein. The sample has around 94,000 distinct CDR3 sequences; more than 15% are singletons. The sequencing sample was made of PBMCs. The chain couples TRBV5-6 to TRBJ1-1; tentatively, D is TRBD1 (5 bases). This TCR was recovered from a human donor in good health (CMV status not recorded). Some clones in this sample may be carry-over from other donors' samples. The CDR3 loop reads CASSSGVVMNTEAFF. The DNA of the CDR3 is TGTGCCAGCAGCTCGGGGGTAGTTATGAACACTGAAGCTTTCTTT.